This TCR beta chain is drawn from a study of CD8 T cells in ankylosing spondylitis. Study results and caveats: The study looked at matched synovial fluid samples from ankylosing spondylitis patients. Disease-linked clones were reported to be significantly enriched there.

Regarding this clonotype: Its target is unknown.

Trimming removed 0 bases at V and 2 bases at J, with 21 bases between. The CDR3 has 19 amino acids. Looked up from germline, CDR1 is MGHRA and CDR2 is YSYEKL. TCRdb independently ran MiXCR on the 5' RACE reads; one entry per CDR3 protein. The sample yields some 200,000 distinct CDR3 sequences, 9.5% to 15% seen once. The V call is TRBV4-1, the J call TRBJ2-3; D remains unclear. The TCR comes from a male donor with ankylosing spondylitis or in good health (not recorded which). Sequenced: blood, either unsorted or a sorted T cell fraction (not recorded which). The CDR3 loop is CASSQETTAAIEPTDTQYF. As DNA, the CDR3 is TGCGCCAGCAGCCAAGAAACGACCGCGGCTATTGAGCCCACAGATACGCAGTATTTT.